The text below deals with one T cell receptor (beta chain). What it binds is not known. This record belongs to a study of cytomegalovirus exposure and HLA in healthy donors. Study details: Previous work identified roughly 120 million unique TCR beta sequences from around 200 million T cells.

The V and J ends lost 2 bases and 5 bases respectively, with 10 bases between them. Germline V CDR1 and CDR2: SGHTA, FQGNSA. CDR3 length equals 14 residues. Vbeta (60) and Jbeta (13) primers were used in the PCR. Clones were sequenced by immunoSEQ multiplex PCR, and TCRdb holds only the in-frame ones, with some missing. The sample shows more than 95,000 clones, under 85% of them seen only once. Study-level results: CMV serostatus was the only recorded immune exposure for donors.

The clonotype originates from a man younger than 40 in good health and CMV-seronegative. The sample was PBMCs. V usage is TRBV7-2 and J usage is TRBJ1-5; D is possibly TRBD1 (5 bases). This chain's CDR3 is CASSLFGGYQPQHF. Written as DNA, the CDR3 is TGTGCCAGCAGCTTATTTGGGGGGTATCAGCCCCAGCATTTT.